This entry lists 25 T cell receptor beta chains sequenced from one sample in a study of T cells in Graves' hyperthyroidism and ophthalmopathy. RNA transcripts gave rise to amplified TCR beta CDR3 regions. An initial round of RT-PCR targeting the TCR CDR3 relied on the HTBI primer set. TCRdb reanalysed the multiplex PCR reads using MiXCR and keeps one entry per CDR3 protein. Of 540,000 or so distinct CDR3 sequences listed, about 43% are singletons. The sequenced sample consisted of peripheral blood or thyroid tissue (not recorded which). The receptors shown here come from an adult woman with Graves' disease, either hyperthyroidism or ophthalmopathy (not recorded which).

This clonotype was picked up many times. V usage is TRBV5-1 and J usage is TRBJ1-2, with a possible D match to TRBD1 (6 bases). Trimming stripped 0 bases from V and 8 bases from J, with 11 bases between. The CDR3 contains 13 residues. Germline CDR1 SGHRS, CDR2 YFSETQ. In DNA form, the CDR3 reads TGCGCCAGCAGCTTGGAGTCAGGGGTCGGCTACACCTTC. It codes for CASSLESGVGYTF.

V gene TRBV2 combines with J gene TRBJ1-5; D unclear. Germline V gene sequence: CDR1 SNHLY, CDR2 FYNNEI. V was cut by 3 bases and J by 0 bases, with 18 bases left in between. This CDR3 has 18 amino acids. This CDR3 reads CASSDFGPRQYSNQPQHF. The DNA of the CDR3 is TGTGCCAGCAGTGATTTTGGACCTCGACAATATAGCAATCAGCCCCAGCATTTT.

The chain recombines TRBV10-1 with TRBJ2-5; D possibly uses TRBD1 or TRBD2 (6 bases each). CDR3 length: 16 residues. In germline, CDR1 is WNHNN, CDR2 SYGVQD (reference sequence). V was cut by 0 bases and J by 3 bases, with 14 bases left in between. Here the CDR3 reads CASSESRGGGKETQYF. The CDR3 coding sequence is TGCGCCAGCAGTGAGTCACGCGGAGGGGGGAAAGAGACCCAGTACTTC.

This clonotype was seen at least ten times. The chain joins TRBV11-3 to TRBJ1-3; weak D call: TRBD1 (5 bases). Trimming took off 5 bases at V and 0 bases at J, with 11 bases between the two ends. The CDR3 extends over 15 amino acids. CDR1 and CDR2 from the germline V gene are SGHNT and YENEEA. CDR3 sequence: CASSRDSRSGNTIYF. The CDR3 nucleotides read TGTGCCAGCAGCCGGGACTCCCGCTCTGGAAACACCATATATTTT.

V and J are TRBV19 and TRBJ1-5; tentative D call: TRBD1 (5 bases). This CDR3 is built from 16 residues. The germline V and J ends were trimmed by 6 bases and 0 bases, with 15 bases remaining between them. Germline assignment: CDR1 LNHDA and CDR2 SQIVND (reference sequence). DNA of the CDR3: TGTGCCAGTAGCCCGGGACGGACATATAGCAATCAGCCCCAGCATTTT. Translation gives CASSPGRTYSNQPQHF.

The sample holds many counts of this clonotype. The chain recombines TRBV12-3 or TRBV12-4 with TRBJ1-5; no clear D gene. Trimming shortened V by 2 bases and J by 4 bases, and 3 bases separated the two germline ends. The CDR3 runs to 12 residues. CDR3 coding DNA: TGTGCCAGCAGTTTATGGAATCAGCCCCAGCATTTT. Translating gives CASSLWNQPQHF.

This clonotype showed up just a few times. V gene TRBV5-1 combines with J gene TRBJ1-1; 8 bases fit TRBD1. The CDR3 extends over 16 amino acids. Trimming at V came to 0 bases and at J to 3 bases, leaving 7 bases not matched to a gene. Germline V gene sequence: CDR1 SGHRS, CDR2 YFSETQ. CDR3 protein: CASSLELPGGDTEAFF. CDR3 DNA sequence: TGCGCCAGCAGCTTGGAGCTGCCAGGGGGCGACACTGAAGCTTTCTTT. Full variable domain (rest looked up from reference TRBV5-1 and TRBJ1-1): KAGVTQTPRYLIKTRGQQVTLSCSPISGHRSVSWYQQTPGQGLQFLFEYFSETQRNKGNFPGRFSGRQFSNSRSEMNVSTLELGDSALYLCASSLELPGGDTEAFFGQGTRLTVV.

The chain combines TRBV7-2 with TRBJ1-4; 8 nucleotides align to TRBD1. Trimming removed 1 base from V and 7 bases from J; junction bases left unmatched: 5. The CDR3 runs 15 residues. Germline V gene lookup returns CDR1 SGHTA and CDR2 FQGNSA. CDR3 sequence (DNA): TGTGCCAGCAGCTTAGTAGGCAGGGGGCGTGAAAAACTGTTTTTT. Translated: CASSLVGRGREKLFF. Combining the CDR3 with reference TRBV7-2 and TRBJ1-4 gives the whole variable domain GAGVSQSPSNKVTEKGKDVELRCDPISGHTALYWYRQSLGQGLEFLIYFQGNSAPDKSGLPSDRFSAERTGGSVSTLTIQRTQQEDSAVYLCASSLVGRGREKLFFGSGTQLSVL.

This clonotype came up many times. This chain joins TRBV12-3 or TRBV12-4 and TRBJ2-2; D is unclear. CDR3 length equals 12 residues. V was shortened by 8 bases and J by 5 bases, with 9 bases between the two germline ends. CDR3 region: CASPRRTGELFF. CDR3 nucleotide sequence: TGTGCCAGCCCCCGGCGGACCGGGGAGCTGTTTTTT.

V and J are TRBV10-1 and TRBJ1-6; D not certain. V was trimmed by 10 bases and J by 7 bases, leaving 11 bases between them. Germline V gives CDR1 WNHNN, CDR2 SYGVQD (reference sequence). The CDR3 runs 12 residues. The CDR3 loop is CATSTGNSPLHF. The CDR3 coding sequence is TGCGCCACCTCGACGGGGAATTCACCCCTCCACTTT.

The chain employs TRBV20-1 and TRBJ2-5; TRBD2 matches at 7 bases. The CDR3 covers 13 residues. After removal of 3 bases from V and 2 bases from J, the junction contained 3 bases not matched to a gene. Germline lookup yields CDR1 DFQATT and CDR2 SNEGSKA (reference sequence). The CDR3 sequence: CSASGGIQETQYF. The CDR3 region has the DNA TGCAGTGCTAGCGGGGGGATACAAGAGACCCAGTACTTC.

This clonotype was found many times. This chain connects TRBV20-1 to TRBJ2-2; 10 bases line up with TRBD2. Per the germline V gene, CDR1 is DFQATT and CDR2 is SNEGSKA (reference sequence). With 5 bases clipped from V and 6 bases from J, the junction kept 3 bases outside the gene matches. This CDR3 is built from 13 residues. The chain's CDR3 is CSAPGLAAGELFF. The CDR3 coding sequence is TGCAGTGCTCCCGGACTAGCGGCCGGGGAGCTGTTTTTT.

On this clonotype itself: A read error may account for a junction end that differs from germline. This sequence joins TRBV7-2 and TRBJ2-7; tentative D call: TRBD2 (6 bases). CDR3 length: 13 residues. The germline V gene has CDR1 SGHTA and CDR2 FQGNSA. In DNA, the CDR3 is TGTGCCAGCAGTACACAGGTTCGCGGGGAGCTGTACTTC. This translates into CASSTQVRGELYF.

In this sample, this clonotype turned up many times. The genes are TRBV5-1 and TRBJ1-2; D is ambiguous. Looked up from germline, CDR1 is SGHRS and CDR2 is YFSETQ. The CDR3 length is 14 residues. The V and J ends lost 0 bases and 6 bases respectively, with 12 bases between them. The chain's CDR3 is CASSLGNSLDGYTF. As DNA, the CDR3 is TGCGCCAGCAGCTTGGGAAACAGTCTTGATGGCTACACCTTC.

This clonotype showed up just once. This sequence joins TRBV11-2 and TRBJ1-6, with D tentatively TRBD1 (6 bases). This CDR3 has 14 amino acids. Germline lookup yields CDR1 SGHAT and CDR2 FQNNGV. Trimming cost V 3 bases and J 10 bases, with 13 bases left between them. This chain's CDR3 is CASSFYPGDSPLHF. CDR3 coding DNA: TGTGCCAGCAGCTTCTACCCAGGGGACTCACCCCTCCACTTT.

Only one count was recorded for this clonotype. The J gene is TRBJ2-7, the V gene TRBV5-8, with D tentatively TRBD2 (5 bases). Per the germline V gene, CDR1 is SGHTS and CDR2 is YDEGEE. Trimming removed 6 bases at V and 3 bases at J, with 16 bases between. The CDR3 has 14 residues. For the CDR3, the DNA is TGTGCCAGCACCGTGGACTCAGATAACTACGAGCAGTACTTC. Amino acid sequence: CASTVDSDNYEQYF.

This clonotype was detected ten times or more. The V call is TRBV11-1, the J call TRBJ2-7, with no clear D. CDR3 length: 13 amino acids. V shed 5 bases and J shed 3 bases, with 11 bases lying between them. Per the germline V gene, CDR1 is SGHAT and CDR2 is FQDESV (reference sequence). The CDR3 loop is CASSTGPSYEQYF. CDR3 DNA: TGTGCCAGCAGCACCGGACCGAGCTACGAGCAGTACTTC.

On this clonotype itself: The CDR3 end shows no conserved phenylalanine or tryptophan, and so a read error is likely. The chain employs TRBV7-2 and TRBJ1-1; D is uncertain. The V end was cut by 6 bases, the J end by 3 bases, with 14 bases between. The CDR3 spans 14 residues. In germline, CDR1 is SGHTA, CDR2 FQGNSA. The CDR3 loop reads CASSRMVADTEAFS. The CDR3 DNA is TGTGCCAGCAGTCGCATGGTTGCAGACACTGAAGCTTTCTCT.

This clonotype appeared a few times. The gene calls are TRBV9 and TRBJ2-5; D assignment may be TRBD1 or TRBD2 (5 bases each). This CDR3 spans 15 amino acids. Trimming removed 0 bases at V and 3 bases at J, with 12 bases between. The V gene's germline CDR1 is SGDLS and CDR2 YYNGEE. The CDR3 nucleotides are TGTGCCAGCAGCGTAGGTGGGGCCGGGGAAGAGACCCAGTACTTC. It codes for CASSVGGAGEETQYF.

This rearrangement joins TRBV20-1 to TRBJ1-1; D remains ambiguous. Trimming took 5 bases from V and 10 from J, leaving 8 bases between them. There are 9 residues in the CDR3. CDR1 DFQATT and CDR2 SNEGSKA come from the germline V gene (reference sequence). Here the CDR3 reads CSAVGAAFF. CDR3 bases: TGCAGTGCTGTAGGCGCAGCTTTCTTT.

The V and J genes are TRBV10-3 and TRBJ1-1; D is perhaps TRBD1 (5 bases). Per the germline V gene, CDR1 is ENHRY and CDR2 is SYGVKD. CDR3 length: 11 residues. V was cut by 11 bases and J by 6 bases, with 13 bases left in between. The CDR3 is CASQRDSEAFF. The CDR3 DNA reads as TGTGCCTCCCAGAGGGACTCTGAAGCTTTCTTT.

The chain recombines TRBV20-1 with TRBJ1-1; TRBD1 is a possible D gene (6 bases). CDR3 length equals 13 residues. The germline CDR1 and CDR2 sequences are DFQATT and SNEGSKA (reference sequence). V was shortened by 3 bases and J by 4 bases, with 12 bases between the two germline ends. CDR3 region: CSARPGVVTEAFF. Here the CDR3 DNA reads TGCAGTGCTAGGCCAGGGGTTGTCACTGAAGCTTTCTTT.

About this clonotype: This may be a read error: a much more frequent sequence differs by one nucleotide. Without the conserved terminal phenylalanine or tryptophan, this CDR3 likely stems from a read error. The rearrangement links TRBV28 to TRBJ1-2; 9 positions match TRBD1. The CDR3 is made up of 14 amino acids. The V and J ends lost 3 bases and 6 bases, in that order; junction bases with no gene match: 5. Looked up from germline, CDR1 is MDHEN and CDR2 is SYDVKM. This CDR3 is CASSFGQGIDGYTL. CDR3 coding DNA: TGTGCCAGCAGTTTCGGACAGGGGATTGATGGCTACACCCTC.

The chain recombines TRBV20-1 with TRBJ1-5; possible D gene TRBD1, 6 bases. The CDR3 is 12 amino acids. CDR1 and CDR2 from the germline V gene are DFQATT and SNEGSKA (reference sequence). The germline V and J ends were trimmed by 6 bases and 4 bases, with 10 bases remaining between them. CDR3 bases: TGCAGTGCGGGGGGCACTAATCAGCCCCAGCATTTT. It encodes CSAGGTNQPQHF.

This clonotype came up once. The CDR3 DNA sequence: TGTGCCACCAGCAGCCCTGGACAGGGGGCTCGGCAGCCCCAGCATTTT. Translated: CATSSPGQGARQPQHF. The J gene is TRBJ1-5, the V gene TRBV15, with 11 bases identical to TRBD1. CDR3 length equals 16 residues. After removal of 3 bases from V and 7 bases from J, the junction contained 8 bases not matched to a gene. The germline gives CDR1 LNHNV, CDR2 YYDKDF (reference sequence). The full variable domain, with the rest looked up from reference TRBV15 and TRBJ1-5, is DAMVIQNPRYQVTQFGKPVTLSCSQTLNHNVMYWYQQKSSQAPKLLFHYYDKDFNNEADTPDNFQSRRPNTSFCFLDIRSPGLGDTAMYLCATSSPGQGARQPQHFGDGTRLSIL.